Below, 8 T cell receptor beta chains from the same sample are listed, as sequenced in a study of cytomegalovirus exposure and HLA in healthy donors. TCRdb's table, derived via immunoSEQ multiplex PCR, lists solely in-frame clones and lacks some. The data contain around 160,000 clones, around 90% of them singletons. The sample comprised PBMCs. These receptor sequences come from a woman under 30 in good health and CMV-seropositive.

This chain links TRBV30 with TRBJ2-5, with D maybe TRBD2 (5 bases). The CDR3 is 15 residues long. Germline assignment: CDR1 GTSNPN and CDR2 SVGIG (reference sequence). Between the trimmed V and J ends, which lost 1 base and 0 bases, there was a span of 12 bases. The CDR3 DNA is TGTGCCTGGAGTGCCCCTTGGCGGGACCAAGAGACCCAGTACTTC. It is translated as CAWSAPWRDQETQYF.

The V gene is TRBV19, the J gene TRBJ1-6, with 7 bases aligning to TRBD1. V lost 3 bases to trimming and J lost 9 bases; unmatched junction nucleotides: 8. Per the germline V gene, CDR1 is LNHDA and CDR2 is SQIVND (reference sequence). The CDR3 loop spans 15 amino acids. The CDR3 region is CASSMAGTDISPLHF. CDR3 DNA: TGTGCCAGTAGTATGGCCGGGACAGACATTTCACCCCTCCACTTT.

The rearrangement joins TRBV7-9 to TRBJ2-2; 7 nucleotides line up with TRBD2. With V trimmed by 1 base and J by 6 bases, 5 bases remained unmatched. This CDR3 contains 15 residues. Per the germline V gene, CDR1 is SEHNR and CDR2 is FQNEAQ (reference sequence). The CDR3 spells CASSLVGGIAGELFF. The CDR3 DNA reads TGTGCCAGCAGCTTAGTCGGGGGGATCGCCGGGGAGCTGTTTTTT.

The rearrangement joins TRBV27 to TRBJ2-2; the match to TRBD2 covers 10 bases. V shed 2 bases, J shed 5 bases, and the junction held 8 bases outside the gene matches. From germline, CDR1 is MNHEY and CDR2 SMNVEV (reference sequence). The CDR3 contains 17 residues. The CDR3 DNA reads as TGTGCCAGCAGTTTAGCCTCTAGCGGGAGTGGTACCGGGGAGCTGTTTTTT. It specifies CASSLASSGSGTGELFF.

The chain recombines TRBV5-6 with TRBJ1-5; 7 bases fit TRBD1. Germline CDR1 SGHDT, CDR2 YYEEEE. V gave up 4 bases and J gave up 11 bases; unmatched junction bases: 9. This CDR3 has 13 residues. This CDR3 is CASSMEGTEAQHF. The DNA for the CDR3 is TGTGCCAGCAGCATGGAGGGGACAGAGGCCCAGCATTTT.

In this sample, this clone turned up a few times. The chain couples TRBV11-2 to TRBJ2-1; 12 nucleotides match TRBD2. CDR1 is SGHAT and CDR2 is FQNNGV in the germline V gene. CDR3 length equals 15 residues. V shed 5 bases, J shed 9 bases, and the junction held 8 bases outside the gene matches. CDR3 coding DNA: TGTGCCAGCAGCGTCCTAGCGGGGGGGCCTGGTGAGCAGTTCTTC. It translates to CASSVLAGGPGEQFF.

J is TRBJ2-7 and V is TRBV6-5, with 10 bases fitting TRBD1. Germline CDR1 MNHEY, CDR2 SVGAGI. The trim removed 6 bases at V and 6 bases at J, leaving 2 bases unmatched. This CDR3 region has 12 residues. The CDR3 spells CASRGDRGEQYF. The CDR3 DNA sequence: TGTGCCAGCAGGGGGGACAGGGGCGAGCAGTACTTC.

The J gene is TRBJ2-5, the V gene TRBV15; D may be TRBD1 (7 bases). The V and J ends lost 2 bases and 5 bases respectively, with 15 bases between them. Per the germline V gene, CDR1 is LNHNV and CDR2 is YYDKDF (reference sequence). CDR3 length: 15 amino acids. Written as DNA, the CDR3 is TGTGCCACCAGCAGACCTGACAGGGAGGACGAGACCCAGTACTTC. It translates to CATSRPDREDETQYF. The full variable domain, rest sourced from reference TRBV15 and TRBJ2-5, is DAMVIQNPRYQVTQFGKPVTLSCSQTLNHNVMYWYQQKSSQAPKLLFHYYDKDFNNEADTPDNFQSRRPNTSFCFLDIRSPGLGDTAMYLCATSRPDREDETQYFGPGTRLLVL.